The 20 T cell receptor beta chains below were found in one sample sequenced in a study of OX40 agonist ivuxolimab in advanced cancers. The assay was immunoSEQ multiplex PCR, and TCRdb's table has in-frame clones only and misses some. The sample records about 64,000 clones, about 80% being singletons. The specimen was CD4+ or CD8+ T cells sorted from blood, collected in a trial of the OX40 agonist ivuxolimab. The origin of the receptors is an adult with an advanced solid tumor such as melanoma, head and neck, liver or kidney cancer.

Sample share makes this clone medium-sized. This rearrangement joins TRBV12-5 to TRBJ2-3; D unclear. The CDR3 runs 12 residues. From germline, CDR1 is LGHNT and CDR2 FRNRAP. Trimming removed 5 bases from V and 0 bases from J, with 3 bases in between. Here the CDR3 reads CASGTSTDTQYF. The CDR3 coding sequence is TGTGCTAGTGGTACAAGCACAGATACGCAGTATTTT.

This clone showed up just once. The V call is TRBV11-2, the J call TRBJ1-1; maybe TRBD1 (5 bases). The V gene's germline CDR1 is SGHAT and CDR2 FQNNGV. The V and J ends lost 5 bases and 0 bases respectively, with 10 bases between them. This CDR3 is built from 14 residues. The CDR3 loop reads CASSTRVLNTEAFF. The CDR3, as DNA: TGTGCCAGCAGCACCAGGGTCCTGAACACTGAAGCTTTCTTT.

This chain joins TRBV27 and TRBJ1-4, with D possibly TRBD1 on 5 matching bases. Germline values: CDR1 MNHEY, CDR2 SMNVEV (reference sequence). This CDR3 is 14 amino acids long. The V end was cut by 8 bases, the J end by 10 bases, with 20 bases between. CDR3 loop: CASGSAGIRGKLFF. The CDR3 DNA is TGTGCCAGCGGCTCCGCGGGCATAAGGGGAAAACTGTTTTTT.

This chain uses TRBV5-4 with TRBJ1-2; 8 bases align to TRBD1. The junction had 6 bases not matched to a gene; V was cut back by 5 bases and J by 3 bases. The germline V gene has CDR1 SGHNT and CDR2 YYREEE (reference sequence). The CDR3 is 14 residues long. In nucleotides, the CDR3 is TGTGCCAGCAGACCGGGACAGGCTTACTATGGCTACACCTTC. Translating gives CASRPGQAYYGYTF.

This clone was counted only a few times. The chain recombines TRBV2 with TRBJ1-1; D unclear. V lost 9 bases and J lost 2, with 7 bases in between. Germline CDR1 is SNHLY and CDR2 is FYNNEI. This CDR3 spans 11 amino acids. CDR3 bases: TGTGCCAGTTCGCAAAACACTGAAGCTTTCTTT. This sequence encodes CASSQNTEAFF. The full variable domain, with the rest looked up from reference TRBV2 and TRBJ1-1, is EPEVTQTPSHQVTQMGQEVILRCVPISNHLYFYWYRQILGQKVEFLVSFYNNEISEKSEIFDDQFSVERPDGSNFTLKIRSTKLEDSAMYFCASSQNTEAFFGQGTRLTVV.

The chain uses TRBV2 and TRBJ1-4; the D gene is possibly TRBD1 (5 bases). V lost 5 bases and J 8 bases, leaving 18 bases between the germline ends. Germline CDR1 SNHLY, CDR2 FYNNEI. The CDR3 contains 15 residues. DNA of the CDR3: TGTGCCAGCAGTCCTTCGACAGCACCTGGAGAAAAACTGTTTTTT. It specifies CASSPSTAPGEKLFF.

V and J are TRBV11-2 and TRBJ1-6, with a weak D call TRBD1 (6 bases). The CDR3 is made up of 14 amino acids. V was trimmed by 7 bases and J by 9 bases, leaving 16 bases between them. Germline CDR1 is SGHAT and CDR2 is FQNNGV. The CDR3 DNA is TGTGCCAGCACCCTGAACAGGGAAAGTTCACCCCTCCACTTT. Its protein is CASTLNRESSPLHF.

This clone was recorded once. The CDR3 sequence is CASRTGQGTFGEQYF. CDR3 coding DNA: TGTGCCAGCAGAACCGGACAGGGGACTTTTGGAGAGCAGTACTTC. This sequence joins TRBV9 and TRBJ2-7; 9 nucleotides align to TRBD1. Germline trimming cut 5 bases from V and 7 bases from J; bases unmatched to any gene: 13. Germline values: CDR1 SGDLS, CDR2 YYNGEE. There are 15 residues in the CDR3.

The CDR3 coding sequence is TGTGCCTGGAGTGGAAATACAGGGGGAAGGGTTCAGCCCCAGCATTTT. It translates to CAWSGNTGGRVQPQHF. The rearrangement links TRBV30 to TRBJ1-5; 8 nucleotides agree with TRBD1. CDR1 and CDR2 (germline): GTSNPN, SVGIG (reference sequence). This CDR3 region has 16 residues. Trimming cost V 1 base and J 6 bases; bases outside gene matches: 11.

CDR3 sequence: CASSETRENEQFF. CDR3 DNA: TGTGCCAGCAGTGAAACCCGGGAGAATGAGCAGTTCTTC. V gene TRBV2 combines with J gene TRBJ2-1; a possible D gene is TRBD2 (6 bases). V lost 2 bases, J lost 7 bases, and 9 bases lay in between. CDR3 length: 13 residues. The germline V gene has CDR1 SNHLY and CDR2 FYNNEI.

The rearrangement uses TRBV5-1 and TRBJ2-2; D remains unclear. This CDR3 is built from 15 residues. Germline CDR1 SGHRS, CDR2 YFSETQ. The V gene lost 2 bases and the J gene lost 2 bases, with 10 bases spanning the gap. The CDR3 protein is CASSFTTVNTGELFF. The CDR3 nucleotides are TGCGCCAGCAGCTTTACAACGGTTAACACCGGGGAGCTGTTTTTT.

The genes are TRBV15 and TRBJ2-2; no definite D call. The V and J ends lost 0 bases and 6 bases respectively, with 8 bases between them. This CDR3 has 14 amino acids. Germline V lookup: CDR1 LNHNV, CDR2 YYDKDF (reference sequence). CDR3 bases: TGTGCCACCAGCAGAGATCTGGTTGCCGGGGAGCTGTTTTTT. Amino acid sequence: CATSRDLVAGELFF.

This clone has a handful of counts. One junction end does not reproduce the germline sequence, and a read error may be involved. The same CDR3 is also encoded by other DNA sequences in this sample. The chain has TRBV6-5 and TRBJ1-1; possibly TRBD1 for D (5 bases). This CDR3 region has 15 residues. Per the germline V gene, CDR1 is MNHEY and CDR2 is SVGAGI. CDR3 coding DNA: TGTGCCAGCAGCTACTCGATTGGGGCGAACACTGAAGCTTTCTTT. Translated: CASSYSIGANTEAFF.

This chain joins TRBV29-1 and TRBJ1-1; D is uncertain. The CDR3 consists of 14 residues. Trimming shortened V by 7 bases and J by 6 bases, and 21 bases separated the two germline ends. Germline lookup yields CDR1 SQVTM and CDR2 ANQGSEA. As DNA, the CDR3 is TGCAGCGCAACAGAAATGGGAGGGTACGCTGAAGCTTTCTTT. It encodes CSATEMGGYAEAFF. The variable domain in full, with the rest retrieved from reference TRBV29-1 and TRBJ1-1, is SAVISQKPSRDICQRGTSLTIQCQVDSQVTMMFWYRQQPGQSLTLIATANQGSEATYESGFVIDKFPISRPNLTFSTLTVSNMSPEDSSIYLCSATEMGGYAEAFFGQGTRLTVV.

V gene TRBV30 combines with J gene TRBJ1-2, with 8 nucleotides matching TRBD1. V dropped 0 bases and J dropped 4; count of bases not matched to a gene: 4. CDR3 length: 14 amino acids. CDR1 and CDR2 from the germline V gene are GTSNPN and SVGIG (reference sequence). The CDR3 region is CAWSVQGAFYGYTF. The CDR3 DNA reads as TGTGCCTGGAGTGTTCAGGGGGCCTTCTATGGCTACACCTTC.

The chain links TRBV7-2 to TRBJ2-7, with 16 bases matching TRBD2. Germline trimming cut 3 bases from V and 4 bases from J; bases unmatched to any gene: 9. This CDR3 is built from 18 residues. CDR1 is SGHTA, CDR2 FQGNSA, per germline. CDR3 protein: CASSLISGTSGGEYEQYF. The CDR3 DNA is TGTGCCAGCAGCTTGATATCCGGGACTAGCGGGGGGGAGTACGAGCAGTACTTC.

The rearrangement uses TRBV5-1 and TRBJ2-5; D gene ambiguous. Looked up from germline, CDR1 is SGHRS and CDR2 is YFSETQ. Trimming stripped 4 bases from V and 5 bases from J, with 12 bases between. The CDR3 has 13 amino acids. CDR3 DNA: TGCGCCAGCAGCGTGACTTGGTTGGAGACCCAGTACTTC. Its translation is CASSVTWLETQYF.

DNA for the CDR3: TGTGCCACCAGCAGTCCTACCGGGTACACTGAAGCTTTCTTT. Translated, it gives CATSSPTGYTEAFF. The chain joins TRBV15 to TRBJ1-1; D unclear. Germline assignment: CDR1 LNHNV and CDR2 YYDKDF (reference sequence). V dropped 3 bases and J dropped 3 bases, with 11 bases sitting between them. This CDR3 is built from 14 residues.

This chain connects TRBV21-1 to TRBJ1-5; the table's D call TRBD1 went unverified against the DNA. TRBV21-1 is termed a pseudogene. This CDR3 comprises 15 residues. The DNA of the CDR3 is TGTGCCAGCCTCGGGCCACAGGGCAGCAATCAGCCCCAGCATTTT. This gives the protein CASLGPQGSNQPQHF.

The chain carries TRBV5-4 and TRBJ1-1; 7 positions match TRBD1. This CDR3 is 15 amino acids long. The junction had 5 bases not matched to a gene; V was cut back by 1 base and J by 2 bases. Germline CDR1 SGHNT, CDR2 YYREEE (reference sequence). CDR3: CASSLRAGGNTEAFF. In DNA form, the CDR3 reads TGTGCCAGCAGCTTGCGGGCAGGGGGAAACACTGAAGCTTTCTTT.